The 10 T cell receptor beta chains given below trace back to one sample, sequenced in a study of regulatory T cells in long-lasting Graves disease. For TCR beta, libraries came from iRepertoire HTBI primers and Arm-PCR of CDR3 regions. From the multiplex PCR reads, TCRdb called clonotypes with MiXCR, one entry per CDR3 protein. The sample holds more than 650,000 distinct CDR3 sequences; approximately 29% are singletons and the top ten take 40% to 50%. Time point reported: persistent/refractory GD, antithyroid drugs over 5 years with positive TRAb. Making the TCR library involved RNA that had been extracted from PBMCs. This specimen consisted of peripheral blood mononuclear cells (PBMCs), obtained when the disease was refractory, from a patient treated with antithyroid drugs. The origin of the receptors is a female donor with Graves disease.

V gene TRBV19 combines with J gene TRBJ1-5; D gene unclear. Trimming removed 3 bases from V and 3 bases from J, with 15 bases in between. Germline CDR1 and CDR2: LNHDA and SQIVND (reference sequence). This CDR3 contains 16 residues. The CDR3 coding sequence is TGTGCCAGTAGTATGCGTTTTGCCAGCCCCAATCAGCCCCAGCATTTT. Its protein product is CASSMRFASPNQPQHF.

This clonotype was seen a few times. The V call is TRBV12-3 or TRBV12-4, the J call TRBJ1-1; D uncertain. V was clipped by 4 bases and J by 5 bases, with 17 bases between them. The CDR3 spans 15 residues. CDR3 loop: CASSSRQGLRTEAFF. In DNA, the CDR3 is TGTGCCAGCAGTTCACGACAAGGGTTGAGGACTGAAGCTTTCTTT.

This clonotype came up a few times. This sequence joins TRBV20-1 and TRBJ1-1; D is possibly TRBD1 (5 bases). The V and J ends lost 0 bases and 11 bases respectively, with 13 bases between them. Germline CDR1 reads DFQATT; CDR2 reads SNEGSKA (reference sequence). CDR3 length: 12 amino acids. DNA of the CDR3: TGCAGTGCTAGAGATACGGGCAGGGTTGCTTTCTTT. Its protein is CSARDTGRVAFF.

This clonotype appeared a few times. The chain's CDR3 is CASSALQGKETQYF. As DNA, the CDR3 is TGTGCCAGCAGCGCCCTACAGGGGAAAGAGACCCAGTACTTC. The chain is built from TRBV7-9 and TRBJ2-5; 7 nucleotides align to TRBD1. CDR3 length: 14 residues. The germline CDR1 and CDR2 sequences are SEHNR and FQNEAQ (reference sequence). The J segment lost 3 bases and the V segment lost 5 bases, leaving 6 bases of the junction unmatched. Combining the CDR3 with reference TRBV7-9 and TRBJ2-5 gives the whole variable domain DTGVSQNPRHKITKRGQNVTFRCDPISEHNRLYWYRQTLGQGPEFLTYFQNEAQLEKSRLLSDRFSAERPKGSFSTLEIQRTEQGDSAMYLCASSALQGKETQYFGPGTRLLVL.

The chain combines TRBV20-1 with TRBJ2-1, with D hard to call. Looked up from germline, CDR1 is DFQATT and CDR2 is SNEGSKA (reference sequence). V lost 3 bases and J 3 bases, leaving 9 bases between the germline ends. The CDR3 contains 13 residues. The CDR3 DNA reads as TGCAGTGCTAGTGCGGCAGTCTACAATGAGCAGTTCTTC. Translating it yields CSASAAVYNEQFF.

This clonotype was observed a handful of times. This rearrangement joins TRBV20-1 to TRBJ2-4, with 10 bases lining up with TRBD2. This CDR3 spans 15 amino acids. J gave up 3 bases and V 6 bases, and 8 bases lay outside the gene matches. Germline V gene sequence: CDR1 DFQATT, CDR2 SNEGSKA (reference sequence). CDR3 region: CSASGTSVYKNIQYF. CDR3 DNA: TGCAGTGCGAGCGGGACTAGCGTTTACAAAAACATTCAGTACTTC.

The sample holds many counts of this clonotype. The chain joins TRBV15 to TRBJ1-2; 11 nucleotides agree with TRBD1. Germline-derived CDR1 and CDR2 are LNHNV and YYDKDF (reference sequence). The ends lost 2 bases at V and 7 bases at J; junction bases unmatched: 9. CDR3 size: 16 residues. The CDR3 reads CATSRRTGTGGSGYTF. For the CDR3, the DNA is TGTGCCACCAGCAGACGTACCGGGACAGGGGGGTCTGGCTACACCTTC.

This clonotype has only a few counts. The chain is built from TRBV4-1 and TRBJ1-2; the D gene is possibly TRBD1 (6 bases). CDR3 length: 16 amino acids. Deletions cut 0 bases from V and 8 bases from J, with 19 bases between. The germline CDR1 and CDR2 sequences are MGHRA and YSYEKL. CDR3 coding DNA: TGCGCCAGCAGCCAAGATTGGGGGCGGGGAATCCGGGGCTACACCTTC. Its translation is CASSQDWGRGIRGYTF.

The V gene is TRBV18, the J gene TRBJ1-5, with 8 bases aligning to TRBD1. With V trimmed by 5 bases and J by 6 bases, 3 bases remained unmatched. Germline loops: CDR1 KGHSH, CDR2 LQKENI. This CDR3 is built from 13 residues. The CDR3 here is CASSTTGGQPQHF. Written as DNA, the CDR3 is TGTGCCAGCTCAACTACAGGGGGTCAGCCCCAGCATTTT.

The sample holds many counts of this clonotype. This rearrangement joins TRBV25-1 to TRBJ2-7; a weak D match, TRBD2 (6 bases). The germline V and J ends were trimmed by 4 bases and 3 bases, with 10 bases remaining between them. Germline loops: CDR1 MGHDK, CDR2 SYGVNS. The CDR3 contains 13 residues. CDR3 residues: CASSGRGGYEQYF. The CDR3 nucleotides read TGTGCCAGCAGTGGTCGGGGAGGCTACGAGCAGTACTTC.